The clone carrying this TCR beta chain was recorded a few times. Its matching antigen is unknown. This entry is derived from a study of radiotherapy plus CTLA-4 blockade in lung cancer. Regarding the study as a whole: TCR clones from tumors expanded in blood after radiotherapy plus ipilimumab. The best prediction of response reportedly came from early blood T cell clone dynamics, with interferon-beta.

Clones were read by immunoSEQ multiplex PCR, and TCRdb kept only the in-frame ones, dropping some. The sample shows tens of thousands of clones, approximately 71% of them seen only once. The TCR comes from a human donor with non-small cell lung cancer whose response to radiotherapy plus ipilimumab could not be evaluated. The sequencing here drew on peripheral blood, taken from a patient treated with radiotherapy plus ipilimumab.

CDR3 bases: TGTGCCAGCAGCCAGCTAGACAACACCGGGGAGCTGTTTTTT. The encoded protein is CASSQLDNTGELFF. This chain joins TRBV28 and TRBJ2-2; D gene ambiguous. The CDR3 runs 14 residues. In germline, CDR1 is MDHEN, CDR2 SYDVKM. V gave up 6 bases and J gave up 2 bases, with 10 bases separating them. Full variable domain (missing parts from reference TRBV28 and TRBJ2-2): DVKVTQSSRYLVKRTGEKVFLECVQDMDHENMFWYRQDPGLGLRLIYFSYDVKMKEKGDIPEGYSVSREKKERFSLILESASTNQTSMYLCASSQLDNTGELFFGEGSRLTVL.